This entry describes one T cell receptor beta chain. A multiplex PCR was run with 60 Vbeta primers and 13 Jbeta primers. The data were produced by immunoSEQ multiplex PCR, yet TCRdb's version contains in-frame clones alone and is incomplete. The sample carries fewer than 200,000 clones, 71% recorded once. This specimen comes from a study of cytomegalovirus exposure and HLA in healthy donors. CDR3 size: 17 residues. The V and J ends lost 2 bases and 9 bases, in that order; junction bases with no gene match: 11. Germline-derived CDR1 and CDR2 are MNHNS and SASEGT. The V call is TRBV6-1, the J call TRBJ2-1, with 12 bases fitting TRBD1. The sequence was obtained from a girl aged 10-17 years in good health and CMV-seronegative. Specimen: PBMCs. The CDR3 protein is CASSEPWRDRGLSEQFF. CDR3 sequence (DNA): TGTGCCAGCAGTGAACCCTGGCGGGACAGGGGGCTTAGTGAGCAGTTCTTC.